The 25 T cell receptor beta chains given below trace back to one sample, sequenced in a study of T cell repertoires in cytomegalovirus infection. No antigen is known for these receptors. TCRdb independently ran MiXCR on the reads; one entry per CDR3 protein. This sample has about half a million distinct CDR3 sequences, with 30% to 40% found just once. Sequencing used cultured PBMCs, obtained from culture after CMV antigen stimulation. These receptors all stem from a human donor in good health (CMV status not recorded). Some clones in this sample may be carry-over from other donors' samples.

This clonotype was seen a few times. The chain employs TRBV24-1 and TRBJ2-3; 10 bases fit TRBD2. The trim removed 5 bases at V and 1 base at J, leaving 5 bases unmatched. The germline CDR1 and CDR2 sequences are KGHDR and SFDVKD. The CDR3 has 16 amino acids. Here the CDR3 reads CATSARTSGGTDTQYF. The CDR3 DNA sequence: TGTGCCACCAGTGCAAGGACTAGCGGAGGCACAGATACGCAGTATTTT.

This clonotype was observed a handful of times. The J gene is TRBJ1-2, the V gene TRBV27; TRBD1 matches at 7 bases. The CDR3 totals 14 residues. J lost 5 bases, V lost 8 bases, and 11 bases had no gene match. CDR1 is MNHEY and CDR2 is SMNVEV in the germline V gene (reference sequence). As DNA, the CDR3 is TGTGCCAGCGGGTTTGCGGGACAGATTTATGGCTACACCTTC. Translating it yields CASGFAGQIYGYTF.

This clonotype was detected many times. The chain joins TRBV27 to TRBJ2-1; possibly TRBD2 for D (6 bases). The CDR3 covers 12 residues. The V end lost 2 bases, the J end lost 9 bases, and 8 bases lay between the germline ends. Germline V gene lookup returns CDR1 MNHEY and CDR2 SMNVEV (reference sequence). The CDR3 sequence: CASSLQGGEQFF. The CDR3 bases are TGTGCCAGCAGTTTACAGGGAGGTGAGCAGTTCTTC.

This chain uses TRBV10-3 with TRBJ2-1, with D possibly matching TRBD2 (6 bases). This CDR3 comprises 14 residues. Trimming stripped 3 bases from V and 3 bases from J, with 9 bases between. Germline lookup yields CDR1 ENHRY and CDR2 SYGVKD. CDR3 in amino acids: CAISDMGGYNEQFF. The CDR3 region has the DNA TGTGCCATCAGTGACATGGGGGGCTACAATGAGCAGTTCTTC.

This clonotype was detected a few times. The chain recombines TRBV6-2 or TRBV6-3 with TRBJ1-2, with 10 bases that match TRBD1. This CDR3 contains 17 residues. Germline CDR1 reads MNHEY; CDR2 reads SVGEGT. V lost 2 bases, J lost 3 bases, and 9 bases stayed unmatched. DNA of the CDR3: TGTGCCAGCAGTTACCCCGGGACAGGGGAAGGGGACTATGGCTACACCTTC. Its translation is CASSYPGTGEGDYGYTF.

This clonotype was counted many times. V gene TRBV7-8 combines with J gene TRBJ2-7; D may be TRBD2 (6 bases). The ends were cut back, 5 bases at V and 7 bases at J, with 12 bases in the middle. CDR3 length equals 12 residues. Germline CDR1 and CDR2: SGHVS and FQNEAQ. CDR3 protein: CASSQTGTEQYV. CDR3 bases: TGTGCCAGCAGCCAAACCGGGACTGAGCAGTACGTC.

Note on this clonotype: Its ends do not fully match the called genes, so a read error is possible. The gene calls are TRBV7-3 and TRBJ1-2; D is perhaps TRBD1 (5 bases). This CDR3 has 13 amino acids. Germline CDR1 reads SGHTA; CDR2 reads FQGTGA. The CDR3 coding sequence is TGTGCCAGCAGCTTACTGGCAGGAGCAGGGCTTAACTTC. The encoded protein is CASSLLAGAGLNF. Full variable domain (remainder filled in from reference TRBV7-3 and TRBJ1-2): GAGVSQTPSNKVTEKGKYVELRCDPISGHTALYWYRQSLGQGPEFLIYFQGTGAADDSGLPNDRFFAVRPEGSVSTLKIQRTERGDSAVYLCASSLLAGAGLNFGSGTRLTVV.

CDR3 loop: CASRSGTGGSYGYTF. CDR3 DNA sequence: TGCGCCAGCAGGTCCGGGACAGGGGGATCCTATGGCTACACCTTC. The V and J genes are TRBV4-3 and TRBJ1-2; 11 bases align to TRBD1. There are 15 residues in the CDR3. Germline trimming cut 6 bases from V and 4 bases from J; bases unmatched to any gene: 7. Germline V gene lookup returns CDR1 LGHNA and CDR2 YSLEER.

The rearrangement joins TRBV28 to TRBJ1-5; 10 positions match TRBD1. Germline CDR1 reads MDHEN; CDR2 reads SYDVKM. V was pared by 6 bases and J by 4 bases, with 9 bases of the junction left unmatched. The CDR3 sequence is 16 residues long. CDR3 residues: CASSPSGTGDNQPQHF. CDR3 nucleotides: TGTGCCAGCAGCCCTTCCGGGACAGGGGATAATCAGCCCCAGCATTTT.

This chain connects TRBV28 to TRBJ1-5; 8 bases agree with TRBD1. Germline V gene data show CDR1 as MDHEN and CDR2 as SYDVKM. This CDR3 spans 14 amino acids. Germline trimming cut 7 bases from V and 3 bases from J; bases unmatched to any gene: 5. The CDR3 here is CASTRGQDNQPQHF. For the CDR3, the DNA is TGTGCCAGCACACGGGGACAGGACAATCAGCCCCAGCATTTT.

This chain joins TRBV12-3 or TRBV12-4 and TRBJ1-5; no definite D call. V shed 5 bases and J shed 7 bases, with 12 bases lying between them. The CDR3 loop spans 13 amino acids. CDR3 amino acids: CASSPEVNQPQHF. In DNA form, the CDR3 reads TGTGCCAGCAGTCCGGAGGTTAACCAGCCCCAGCATTTT.

This clonotype was found many times. V usage is TRBV7-2 and J usage is TRBJ2-3, with 7 nucleotides matching TRBD2. The V gene end was trimmed by 1 base and the J gene end by 3 bases; junction bases not matched to a gene: 10. From germline, CDR1 is SGHTA and CDR2 FQGNSA. CDR3 size: 17 residues. CDR3 DNA sequence: TGTGCCAGCAGCTTAGGAGGGAGGGCCGGTTGGACAGATACGCAGTATTTT. Residues: CASSLGGRAGWTDTQYF. Full variable domain (missing parts from reference TRBV7-2 and TRBJ2-3): GAGVSQSPSNKVTEKGKDVELRCDPISGHTALYWYRQSLGQGLEFLIYFQGNSAPDKSGLPSDRFSAERTGGSVSTLTIQRTQQEDSAVYLCASSLGGRAGWTDTQYFGPGTRLTVL.

This clonotype showed up many times. This chain joins TRBV7-2 and TRBJ2-3, with 7 bases identical to TRBD2. V gave up 5 bases and J gave up 11 bases; unmatched junction bases: 10. The CDR3 totals 13 residues. In germline, CDR1 is SGHTA, CDR2 FQGNSA. Here the CDR3 DNA reads TGTGCCAGCAGCGCCTCAGGACTAGGTGGGCAGTATTTT. Translated: CASSASGLGGQYF.

This chain links TRBV12-3 or TRBV12-4 with TRBJ1-5; D call uncertain. The V gene lost 3 bases and the J gene lost 4 bases, with 10 bases spanning the gap. This CDR3 has 14 residues. In DNA, the CDR3 is TGTGCCAGCAGTTTTGGCAGGCGTAATCAGCCCCAGCATTTT. This encodes CASSFGRRNQPQHF.

This sequence joins TRBV7-6 and TRBJ1-1, with D hard to call. The CDR3 runs 14 residues. Deletions cut 3 bases from V and 3 bases from J, with 11 bases between. Germline lookup yields CDR1 SGHVS and CDR2 FNYEAQ. The CDR3 coding sequence is TGTGCCAGCAGCTTGGGTTTTTTGGACACTGAAGCTTTCTTT. Translating it yields CASSLGFLDTEAFF.

V and J are TRBV11-2 and TRBJ2-6; D could derive from TRBD1 or TRBD2 (5 bases each). Looked up from germline, CDR1 is SGHAT and CDR2 is FQNNGV. Trimming cost V 2 bases and J 0 bases, with 14 bases left between them. The CDR3 consists of 18 residues. For the CDR3, the DNA is TGTGCCAGCAGCTTAAGACTCAGGGAGTACTCTGGGGCCAACGTCCTGACTTTC. The encoded protein is CASSLRLREYSGANVLTF.

The chain recombines TRBV7-2 with TRBJ1-6; no clear D. CDR3 length: 13 amino acids. Germline V CDR1 and CDR2: SGHTA, FQGNSA. V gave up 4 bases and J gave up 7 bases, with 8 bases separating them. The CDR3 spells CASSSGLNSPLHF. CDR3 nucleotide sequence: TGTGCCAGCAGCTCCGGACTCAATTCACCCCTCCACTTT.

The rearrangement links TRBV11-2 to TRBJ1-1; D is ambiguous. CDR1 and CDR2 (germline): SGHAT, FQNNGV. The CDR3 extends over 14 amino acids. The germline V and J ends were trimmed by 5 bases and 5 bases, with 15 bases remaining between them. The CDR3 reads CASSLKWGRTEAFF. In DNA, the CDR3 is TGTGCCAGCAGCCTAAAATGGGGAAGGACTGAAGCTTTCTTT.

The chain links TRBV19 to TRBJ1-2; the D is unclear. Between the trimmed V and J ends, which lost 7 bases and 4 bases, there was a span of 4 bases. Germline V gene lookup returns CDR1 LNHDA and CDR2 SQIVND (reference sequence). The CDR3 is 10 residues long. CDR3 amino acids: CASKGYGYTF. The DNA for the CDR3 is TGTGCCAGTAAAGGCTATGGCTACACCTTC.

The CDR3 loop reads CASSPQDFF. CDR3 in DNA: TGTGCCAGCAGCCCCCAGGATTTCTTT. The rearrangement joins TRBV11-2 to TRBJ1-1; no reliable D call. The CDR3 length is 9 residues. Looked up from germline, CDR1 is SGHAT and CDR2 is FQNNGV. V lost 5 bases to trimming and J lost 13 bases, with 8 bases between them.

The chain has TRBV5-6 and TRBJ2-1; D perhaps matches TRBD2 (5 bases). CDR1 and CDR2 (germline): SGHDT, YYEEEE. Trimming stripped 5 bases from V and 7 bases from J, with 10 bases between. The CDR3 has 12 residues. For the CDR3, the DNA is TGTGCCAGCAGAGTGGGCGGGAATGAGCAGTTCTTC. Protein sequence: CASRVGGNEQFF.

In this sample, this clonotype turned up a few times. This chain uses TRBV7-8 with TRBJ1-1, with 9 positions matching TRBD1. Germline values: CDR1 SGHVS, CDR2 FQNEAQ. The CDR3 has 14 residues. With V trimmed by 5 bases and J by 7 bases, 8 bases remained unmatched. CDR3 protein: CASSPGTGKGEAFF. Here the CDR3 DNA reads TGTGCCAGCAGCCCTGGGACAGGGAAGGGTGAAGCTTTCTTT.

This chain connects TRBV7-2 to TRBJ2-7; no firm D call. V was shortened by 1 base and J by 4 bases, with 8 bases between the two germline ends. Per germline, CDR1 SGHTA and CDR2 FQGNSA. There are 13 residues in the CDR3. CDR3 sequence reads: CASSLVFLYEQYF. In nucleotides, the CDR3 is TGTGCCAGCAGCTTAGTCTTTTTGTACGAGCAGTACTTC.

A few counts support this clonotype. The chain has TRBV25-1 and TRBJ1-2, with D hard to call. Germline V gene sequence: CDR1 MGHDK, CDR2 SYGVNS. Trimming took 4 bases from V and 2 from J, leaving 5 bases between them. This CDR3 spans 12 amino acids. CDR3 DNA: TGTGCCAGCAGTGCGGGGAACTATGGCTACACCTTC. Translating it yields CASSAGNYGYTF.

This rearrangement joins TRBV24-1 to TRBJ1-2, with D hard to call. The V gene's germline CDR1 is KGHDR and CDR2 SFDVKD. The CDR3 has 13 amino acids. V was clipped by 0 bases and J by 8 bases, with 9 bases between them. CDR3 coding DNA: TGTGCCACCAGTGATTTGTCGGCAAAAGGCTACACCTTC. Translated: CATSDLSAKGYTF.